This T cell receptor beta chain was documented in a study of blood T cell repertoires in COVID-19. Study overall: From the United States, Italy and Spain came samples of acute and convalescent COVID-19.

Recruitment covered fewer than 25 US areas and drew participants whose ages spanned roughly 18 to 100 years. Clinical history as reported by participants underpinned cohort assignment. Donors in Cohort 3 counted as recovered after two negative PCRs, clearance, or symptom resolution. Sequencing was performed with immunoSEQ multiplex PCR; in TCRdb, only in-frame clones are kept and a portion is missing. The data show roughly 520,000 clones, roughly 90% seen once. Per germline, CDR1 LNHDA and CDR2 SQIVND (reference sequence). The CDR3 sequence is 13 residues long. V dropped 10 bases and J dropped 5 bases, with 17 bases sitting between them.

Source material: PBMCs or T cells enriched from blood (not recorded which). J is TRBJ1-1 and V is TRBV19; tentatively, D is TRBD1 (5 bases). The TCR comes from a woman between 35 and 50 years old who had recovered from COVID-19. The CDR3 loop reads CATVGGGRTEAFF. The CDR3 bases are TGTGCCACCGTCGGGGGTGGGAGAACTGAAGCTTTCTTT.